The T cell receptor beta chain under discussion was sequenced for a study of monozygotic twins with cystic fibrosis listed by TCRdb under 2021. General notes on the study: Barcoded libraries were made from approximately 2.8 micrograms of fragmented DNA using approximately 14 PCR cycles. Twins were ranked among more than 900 cohort participants for weight-for-height and FEVPerc (FEV1 disease centile) on the day of blood sampling. Data for three of the twin pairs had already been reported earlier in a different context. The cohort included ten female and six male twin pairs, mostly children and adolescents, aged roughly 2.0 to 40 years with a median of 9.1 years. To assess genetic influence on V and J gene usage, the study compared TCR beta repertoires within and across 16 monozygotic twin pairs with cystic fibrosis.

Comment on this clone: Its antigen is currently not known. It has no much larger one-base neighbor in the sample; base qualities were not kept.

Following the manufacturer's instructions, the researchers used the immunoSEQ immune profiling system to amplify TCR beta CDR3 regions via multiplex PCR. Sequencing was performed on an Illumina NextSeq system. The paper's processing steps were these. The immunoSEQ Analyzer platform handled processing of the sequence data, and clonality was calculated by taking the square root of Simpson's index of productive rearrangements. Jensen-Shannon distance served as the measure of similarity in V and J usage, while OLGA was used to compute CDR3 generation probabilities. Shared CDR3 sequences were searched in the immuneACCESS database (August 2020) and in VDJdb (December 2020). TCRdb holds this immuneACCESS table with in-frame rearrangements only. Some clones are missing; in checked studies, unresolved V genes explain under half, and the rest has no known cause. D and trimming come from the DNA, and the V and J calls and clone size come from that table. The sample table contains about 32,000 clones; only one count was recorded for roughly 90% of them. In total, the top ten clones hold over 0.7% of the sample.

The twin pairs came from the European Cystic Fibrosis Twin and Sibling Study Cohort, a cohort that recruited patients from 150 to 200 CF clinics across 14 European countries. Both zygosity and CFTR genotype were checked in-house, and zygosity was tested with multiplex PCR across nine short tandem repeat loci. Peripheral blood was sampled from each twin, and clinical parameters were recorded on the day of blood sampling. Phenol/chloroform extraction was used to isolate genomic DNA from peripheral blood cells, and the DNA was then kept in TE buffer at 4 degrees C. At the junction V is shortened by 6 bases and J by 5 bases; bases outside the gene matches: 13. The germline V gene (reference sequence) supplies CDR1 SEHNR and CDR2 FQNEAQ. The CDR3 has 16 amino acids, counting the end cysteine and phenylalanine. The only DNA kept is the CDR3, 48 bases in frame from the first base. Study-wide conclusions, independent of this receptor: Monozygotic CF twin pairs shared significantly more nucleotide-identical clonotypes within each pair than unrelated CF individuals shared with one another (P = 0.000026, Mann-Whitney). The cohort was small, and the number of shared CDR3s showed no association with age, concordance or disease severity. V gene usage was most similar to the co-twin in 13 of 16 pairs, and J usage was most similar to the co-twin in 8 of 16 pairs, which suggests genetic constraints. Simpson clonality was generally low (median about 0.0097), suggesting a naive-dominated repertoire, with higher clonality in the most severely affected patients.

The sequenced sample was blood. This sequence uses TRBV7-9 and TRBJ2-7; the central 10 bases match TRBD1. The clonotype originates from a girl aged 2 to 9 with cystic fibrosis. The DNA sequence is as follows: TGTGCCAGCAGTACGACCCGGGACAGGGGATTCGACGAGCAGTACTTC. It translates to CASSTTRDRGFDEQYF.